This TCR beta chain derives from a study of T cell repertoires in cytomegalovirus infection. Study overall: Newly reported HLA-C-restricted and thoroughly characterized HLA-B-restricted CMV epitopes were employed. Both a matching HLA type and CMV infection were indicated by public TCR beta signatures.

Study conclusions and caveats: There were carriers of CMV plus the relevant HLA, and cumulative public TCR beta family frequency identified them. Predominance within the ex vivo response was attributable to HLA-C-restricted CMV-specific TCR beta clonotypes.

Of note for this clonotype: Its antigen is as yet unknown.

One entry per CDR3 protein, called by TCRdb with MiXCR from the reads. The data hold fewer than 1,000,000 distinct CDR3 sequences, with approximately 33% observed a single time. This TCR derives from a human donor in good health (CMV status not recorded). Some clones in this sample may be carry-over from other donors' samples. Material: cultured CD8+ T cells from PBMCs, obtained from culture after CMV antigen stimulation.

CDR3 nucleotides: TGTGCCAGTAGTTACCCCCTCTCTGGACGGGGTGTCGATGAGCAGTTCTTC. Protein: CASSYPLSGRGVDEQFF. This chain uses TRBV19 with TRBJ2-1; D might be TRBD2 (5 bases). V gave up 5 bases and J gave up 8 bases, with 25 bases separating them. The CDR3 consists of 17 residues. CDR1 is LNHDA and CDR2 is SQIVND in the germline V gene (reference sequence).